This T cell receptor (beta chain) was recovered during a study of blood T cell repertoires in COVID-19. Study as a whole: There were acute and convalescent COVID-19 samples, and they came from the United States, Italy and Spain. The cDNA or gDNA used as material had been derived from T cells, B-cell-depleted T cells, or PBMCs.

CDR3 size: 13 residues. J gave up 8 bases and V 7 bases, and 7 bases lay outside the gene matches. Germline values: CDR1 SNHLY, CDR2 FYNNEI. In the source study's methods: How many nucleated cells were present was estimated from reference gene primer amplification. This table comes from immunoSEQ multiplex PCR, and its TCRdb copy is limited to in-frame clones, with some not included. V, J and clone size are taken as reported in that table, and D and trimming were inferred from the DNA itself. The profile shows 95,000 to 150,000 clones, more than 75% of them singletons. The TCR originated in a man in his sixties with acute or convalescent COVID-19. The specimen sequenced was peripheral blood. The chain joins TRBV2 to TRBJ2-1; TRBD2 agrees at 8 bases. Here the CDR3 reads CASTTLAGYEQFF. Written as DNA, the CDR3 is TGTGCCAGCACGACCCTAGCGGGCTATGAGCAGTTCTTC.